This TCR beta chain was captured by sequencing in a study of long-term antiretroviral therapy in people with HIV. Study as a whole: First collections came about a decade before the 2015 immediate-ART recommendation. Study-level points and caveats: HIV repertoires spanned tighter CDR3 length ranges than controls did. All time points showed a repertoire dominated by clones expanded before ART.

Of note for this clone: Antigen unknown.

V lost 7 bases and J 1 base, leaving 11 bases between the germline ends. The CDR3 covers 14 residues. Germline V CDR1 and CDR2: MDHEN, SYDVKM. At the survey level, the v3.0 immunoSEQ assay was run. TCRdb keeps only in-frame clones here, not all; method: immunoSEQ multiplex PCR. The sample records 30,000 or so clones, 88% being singletons. There was at least one pre-ART PBMC sample for each donor, plus at least two post-ART PBMC samples. The specimen was unsorted PBMCs, collected 0.5 years after starting antiretroviral therapy. V gene TRBV28 combines with J gene TRBJ2-4; D is unclear. This sequence originates from a woman between 18 and 30 years old with HIV. CDR3 loop: CASKVHGAKNIQYF. The CDR3 DNA sequence: TGTGCCAGCAAAGTCCACGGGGCCAAAAACATTCAGTACTTC.